The text below deals with one TCR beta chain. Antigen: not known. The V gene's germline CDR1 is MDHEN and CDR2 SYDVKM. The CDR3 totals 16 residues. Germline trimming cut 5 bases from V and 4 bases from J; bases unmatched to any gene: 11. Primers: 60 Vbeta forward and 13 Jbeta reverse. Produced via immunoSEQ multiplex PCR; TCRdb's table is partial and in-frame only. The data contain about 150,000 clones, roughly 87% of them singletons. This sample was taken from a study of cytomegalovirus exposure and HLA in healthy donors. Study-level results: When a later analysis was performed, an Asian-associated ancestry cluster reportedly had fewer N-insertions than the roughly 630-donor mean. Apart from CMV serostatus, no immune exposure information was available. Presence/absence analyses assumed roughly uniform sequencing depth across donors. Earlier analysis found most TCR beta V segments productive about 90% or about 30% of the time.

This receptor was obtained from a woman in her thirties or forties in good health and CMV-seronegative. What was sequenced was PBMCs. This sequence joins TRBV28 and TRBJ2-5; TRBD1 matches at 9 bases. The CDR3 nucleotides read TGTGCCAGCAGTCTCACAGGGGGCGCTTGGGGAGAGACCCAGTACTTC. This translates into CASSLTGGAWGETQYF.